This paragraph covers one T cell receptor beta chain sequence. V was trimmed by 3 bases and J by 11 bases, leaving 16 bases between them. CDR3 size: 13 residues. Germline CDR1 MNHNS, CDR2 SASEGT. This entry belongs to a study of blood T cell repertoires in COVID-19. For the study at large: From T cells, B-cell-depleted T cells, or PBMCs came the material, which was cDNA or gDNA.

In the authors' methods: Estimation of nucleated cell counts was performed using reference gene primer amplification. Method: immunoSEQ multiplex PCR; TCRdb's copy keeps in-frame clones and lacks some. The DNA was the basis for D and trimming; V, J and clone size are from that table. Of over 120,000 clones listed, 84% are singletons. The chain employs TRBV6-1 and TRBJ1-1, with unresolved D. Sequencing was done on a sample of peripheral blood. This TCR came from a human donor in a cohort sampled during active COVID-19. The CDR3 nucleotides read TGTGCCAGCAGTGATCACCGTCCGGAGAGGGCTTTCTTT. It specifies CASSDHRPERAFF.